Described below is a single T cell receptor (beta chain) sequence and its context. The assay was immunoSEQ multiplex PCR, and TCRdb's table has in-frame clones only and misses some. The sample lists about 98,000 clones, about 79% seen once, with roughly a tenth in the top ten. The V gene lost 0 bases and the J gene lost 4 bases, with 19 bases spanning the gap. The V gene's germline CDR1 is SGHRS and CDR2 YFSETQ. This CDR3 is 17 amino acids long. This entry comes from a study of control samples from healthy donors and cancer patients. The J gene is TRBJ1-2, the V gene TRBV5-1; D possibly corresponds to TRBD1 (5 bases). Sequencing used blood. The receptor comes from a woman aged 25 to 45 in good health. This chain's CDR3 is CASSLGQGEGRFYGYTF. CDR3 coding DNA: TGCGCCAGCAGCTTGGGGCAGGGAGAGGGACGGTTCTATGGCTACACCTTC.